The 7 T cell receptor beta chains listed next were all sequenced from one sample in a study of cytomegalovirus exposure and HLA in healthy donors. PCR primers comprised 60 Vbeta and 13 Jbeta primers. TCRdb's table, derived via immunoSEQ multiplex PCR, lists solely in-frame clones and lacks some. This table has fewer than 150,000 clones, about three quarters appearing once. Sequencing input: PBMCs. The origin of the receptors is a human donor in good health.

This sequence joins TRBV28 and TRBJ2-1; TRBD1 matches 9 bases. Looked up from germline, CDR1 is MDHEN and CDR2 is SYDVKM. This CDR3 has 14 amino acids. V was pared by 2 bases and J by 8 bases, with 4 bases of the junction left unmatched. This CDR3 reads CASSLTGGTDEQFF. The CDR3 DNA reads TGTGCCAGCAGTTTAACAGGGGGCACGGATGAGCAGTTCTTC.

This chain joins TRBV7-9 and TRBJ2-5, with 10 positions matching TRBD2. This CDR3 contains 14 residues. The ends lost 11 bases at V and 1 base at J; junction bases unmatched: 7. Germline V gene lookup returns CDR1 SEHNR and CDR2 FQNEAQ (reference sequence). CDR3 amino acids: CAGLLAGSQETQYF. CDR3 nucleotide sequence: TGTGCCGGACTACTAGCGGGGAGCCAAGAGACCCAGTACTTC.

This chain uses TRBV5-6 with TRBJ1-6, with D perhaps TRBD1 (5 bases). Germline lookup yields CDR1 SGHDT and CDR2 YYEEEE. Trimming cost V 0 bases and J 6 bases, with 10 bases left between them. The CDR3 runs 15 residues. The CDR3 DNA reads TGTGCCAGCAGCTTGGCAGCAGGGCTTAATTCACCCCTCCACTTT. This gives the protein CASSLAAGLNSPLHF.

V and J are TRBV5-1 and TRBJ2-5; TRBD1 agrees at 10 bases. This CDR3 is 15 amino acids long. Germline CDR1 is SGHRS and CDR2 is YFSETQ. With 4 bases clipped from V and 2 bases from J, the junction kept 5 bases outside the gene matches. As DNA, the CDR3 is TGCGCCAGCAGCCTCGACAGGGGGCAACAAGAGACCCAGTACTTC. It is translated as CASSLDRGQQETQYF.

V gene TRBV6-5 combines with J gene TRBJ1-1; 8 bases fit TRBD1. Germline V gene lookup returns CDR1 MNHEY and CDR2 SVGAGI. The CDR3 length is 14 residues. Germline trimming cut 8 bases from V and 7 bases from J; bases unmatched to any gene: 12. Here the CDR3 reads CASSRQGIFSEAFF. Written as DNA, the CDR3 is TGTGCCAGCTCCCGACAGGGGATATTCAGTGAAGCTTTCTTT.

The CDR3 here is CASSQPGQGGAYEQYF. The CDR3 nucleotides are TGCGCCAGCAGCCAGCCGGGACAGGGGGGAGCCTACGAGCAGTACTTC. The gene calls are TRBV4-1 and TRBJ2-7; 11 bases are a match to TRBD1. J gave up 2 bases and V 3 bases, and 6 bases lay outside the gene matches. This CDR3 is 16 amino acids long. Germline-derived CDR1 and CDR2 are MGHRA and YSYEKL.

The chain uses TRBV4-1 and TRBJ1-6; 9 bases agree with TRBD1. CDR3 length: 16 amino acids. The V segment lost 3 bases and the J segment 14 bases; nucleotides outside the gene matches: 14. Germline CDR1 reads MGHRA; CDR2 reads YSYEKL. The CDR3 here is CASSQGFGTGLLSLHF. The CDR3 nucleotides are TGCGCCAGCAGCCAGGGATTTGGGACAGGGCTTCTGTCCCTCCACTTT.